The 26 T cell receptor beta chains in this list originate from one sample, sequenced in a study of T cell repertoires and Cas9 in healthy adults (dated by TCRdb to 2017 to 2018). Libraries came from the immunoSEQ multiplex PCR assay. TCRdb obtained this table from immuneACCESS and retained in-frame rearrangements with V and J assigned. These tables miss some clones; where compared with another copy, unresolved V genes account for less than half of the shortfall, and the remainder is unexplained. The sample includes 22,000 or so clones, with about 90% observed a single time. The ten biggest clones cover 0.84% of the sample. The sample consisted of CD4+ effector T cells (CD127+, CD25-, CD137-, CD154-) from PBMCs; culture status not recorded. The source is a human donor in good health.

The chain recombines TRBV21-1 with TRBJ2-3; the tabulated D call, TRBD2, remains unverified against the DNA. TRBV21-1 is labeled a pseudogene. CDR3 length: 17 residues. CDR3 in amino acids: CASTFHRGSGRTDTQYF. DNA of the CDR3: TGTGCCAGCACCTTCCACCGCGGAAGCGGGAGAACAGATACGCAGTATTTT.

The chain recombines TRBV27 with TRBJ1-1; no firm D call. Trimming left V 4 bases short and J 6 bases short, with 12 bases between. CDR1 and CDR2 (germline): MNHEY, SMNVEV (reference sequence). This CDR3 region has 13 residues. DNA for the CDR3: TGTGCCAGCAGTTCGCCTACGGTCTCTGAAGCTTTCTTT. It translates to CASSSPTVSEAFF.

This clone was observed a handful of times. The V gene is TRBV21-1, the J gene TRBJ1-2; the table's D call, TRBD1, was not checked against the DNA. TRBV21-1 counts as a pseudogene. This CDR3 spans 16 amino acids. DNA for the CDR3: TGTGCCAGCATCTCAAACTGGGACAGGGGTAACTATGGCTACACCTTC. It codes for CASISNWDRGNYGYTF.

The chain uses TRBV4-1 and TRBJ2-2; 7 nucleotides line up with TRBD1. Germline assignment: CDR1 MGHRA and CDR2 YSYEKL. The CDR3 extends over 16 amino acids. The junction had 5 bases not matched to a gene; V was cut back by 4 bases and J by 0 bases. The CDR3 loop is CASSLRQGPNTGELFF. The CDR3, as DNA: TGCGCCAGCAGCCTTCGACAGGGACCGAACACCGGGGAGCTGTTTTTT.

This clone was detected only a few times. The chain combines TRBV10-3 with TRBJ1-5; D ambiguous. The CDR3 has 16 amino acids. The V gene's germline CDR1 is ENHRY and CDR2 SYGVKD. V lost 0 bases, J lost 6 bases, and 15 bases lay in between. The CDR3 region has the DNA TGTGCCATCAGTGAGTCGGGAGCCCCACGGGGTCAGCCCCAGCATTTT. Its translation: CAISESGAPRGQPQHF.

CDR3 region: CASSPLPDRGRKTSYYGYTF. Here the CDR3 DNA reads TGTGCCAGCAGCCCCCTTCCTGACAGGGGGCGTAAAACGTCGTACTATGGCTACACCTTC. This rearrangement joins TRBV14 to TRBJ1-2, with TRBD1 identical over 10 bases. With 4 bases clipped from V and 3 bases from J, the junction kept 20 bases outside the gene matches. Germline V gives CDR1 SGHDN, CDR2 FVKESK. This CDR3 has 20 residues.

Concerning this clone: No conserved phenylalanine or tryptophan ends this CDR3, so it is likely a read error. It is unclear where the CDR3 begins or ends on the DNA, so no DNA is shown, and the CDR3 is as TCRdb lists it. CDR3 sequence: CASELGWGRKG. The chain is built from TRBV7-2 and TRBJ2-7; no DNA check was done on the table's D call, TRBD1. The CDR3 is made up of 11 amino acids, end residues included. Per the germline V gene, CDR1 is SGHTA and CDR2 is FQGNSA.

This rearrangement joins TRBV2 to TRBJ1-2, with D possibly being TRBD1 (5 bases). CDR1 and CDR2 from the germline V gene are SNHLY and FYNNEI. This CDR3 region has 16 residues. With 2 bases removed from V and 0 bases from J, the gap between germline ends came to 13 bases. In DNA, the CDR3 is TGTGCCAGCAGTGAATGGAGGGGAAGAACTAACTATGGCTACACCTTC. Protein: CASSEWRGRTNYGYTF. The variable domain in full, completed from reference TRBV2 and TRBJ1-2, reads EPEVTQTPSHQVTQMGQEVILRCVPISNHLYFYWYRQILGQKVEFLVSFYNNEISEKSEIFDDQFSVERPDGSNFTLKIRSTKLEDSAMYFCASSEWRGRTNYGYTFGSGTRLTVV.

The chain uses TRBV2 and TRBJ2-7; D is ambiguous. Germline CDR1 is SNHLY and CDR2 is FYNNEI. V dropped 5 bases and J dropped 6 bases, with 14 bases sitting between them. This CDR3 is built from 13 residues. In DNA form, the CDR3 reads TGTGCCAGCAGTTTTGTGCCCGTGGGCGAGCAGTACGTC. Protein: CASSFVPVGEQYV.

This clone was seen a handful of times. CDR3 residues: CASSSRDTKLFF. Written as DNA, the CDR3 is TGTGCCAGCAGTTCCCGGGACACTAAACTGTTTTTT. The genes are TRBV6-5 and TRBJ1-4; TRBD1 might be the D (6 bases). This CDR3 spans 12 amino acids. V lost 4 bases, J lost 11 bases, and 11 bases lay in between. Germline V lookup: CDR1 MNHEY, CDR2 SVGAGI.

The sample holds one count of this clone. J is TRBJ2-1 and V is TRBV6-4; TRBD1 or TRBD2 may be the D gene (5 bases each). The germline V gene encodes CDR1 MRHNA and CDR2 SNTAGT. The CDR3 covers 14 residues. The ends were cut back, 5 bases at V and 7 bases at J, with 15 bases in the middle. CDR3 sequence (DNA): TGTGCCAGCAGTCCACCCGGGGACCCGAATGAGCAGTTCTTC. Encoded protein: CASSPPGDPNEQFF.

The genes are TRBV2 and TRBJ2-1, with D perhaps assigned TRBD1 or TRBD2 (5 bases each). Germline V gene sequence: CDR1 SNHLY, CDR2 FYNNEI. Deletions cut 3 bases from V and 15 bases from J, with 24 bases between. The CDR3 is 15 residues long. The CDR3 nucleotides are TGTGCCAGCAGTGATGACCTAGGACTGGGGCGGACGATGTTCTTC. It encodes CASSDDLGLGRTMFF.

The chain carries TRBV7-8 and TRBJ2-3, with D perhaps matching TRBD1 or TRBD2 (5 bases each). The germline V gene encodes CDR1 SGHVS and CDR2 FQNEAQ. The CDR3 extends over 16 amino acids. V was cut by 1 base and J by 7 bases, with 18 bases left in between. CDR3 sequence (DNA): TGTGCCAGCAGCTTAGTTACCGATCCGGGACCCTATACGCAGTATTTT. Translated, it gives CASSLVTDPGPYTQYF.

With respect to this clone: One junction end disagrees with the germline gene, perhaps due to a read error. V is TRBV5-1 and J is TRBJ1-2, with D possibly TRBD1 on 6 matching bases. Per germline, CDR1 SGHRS and CDR2 YFSETQ. CDR3 length: 13 residues. Here the CDR3 DNA reads TGCGCCACCAGCGCCGAGGGGGTTTATGGCTACACCTTC. Translation gives CATSAEGVYGYTF.

The chain recombines TRBV11-2 with TRBJ2-1; D may match TRBD1 or TRBD2 (6 bases each). The CDR3 spans 16 residues. Looked up from germline, CDR1 is SGHAT and CDR2 is FQNNGV. The V gene lost 4 bases and the J gene lost 8 bases, with 21 bases spanning the gap. The CDR3 DNA follows: TGTGCCAGCAGCTCCATAAGTGGAGGGGGGAGCTATGAGCAGTTCTTC. This gives the protein CASSSISGGGSYEQFF.

The chain joins TRBV7-9 to TRBJ2-2, with 9 positions matching TRBD1. Per the germline V gene, CDR1 is SEHNR and CDR2 is FQNEAQ (reference sequence). The junction had 6 bases not matched to a gene; V was cut back by 5 bases and J by 5 bases. This CDR3 is 15 amino acids long. The CDR3 DNA follows: TGTGCCAGCAGCCTAGGGACAGGGAGTACCGGGGAGCTGTTTTTT. Protein sequence: CASSLGTGSTGELFF.

The rearrangement links TRBV6-5 to TRBJ1-3, with D perhaps matching TRBD1 (5 bases). Germline V gene lookup returns CDR1 MNHEY and CDR2 SVGAGI. The CDR3 has 14 amino acids. Trimming shortened V by 6 bases and J by 4 bases, and 13 bases separated the two germline ends. The CDR3 spells CASSAGGSGNTIYF. CDR3 coding DNA: TGTGCCAGCAGCGCGGGGGGATCGGGAAACACCATATATTTT.

The chain couples TRBV4-2 to TRBJ1-2; TRBD1 aligns across 11 bases. The V gene end was trimmed by 0 bases and the J gene end by 1 base; junction bases not matched to a gene: 7. The germline gives CDR1 LGHNA, CDR2 YNFKEQ. CDR3 length: 18 residues. In nucleotides, the CDR3 is TGTGCCAGCAGCCAAGATCTCGGGACAGGGGGTGTTAACTATGGCTACACCTTC. Translation gives CASSQDLGTGGVNYGYTF.

V gene TRBV6-1 combines with J gene TRBJ1-2; no reliable D call. From germline, CDR1 is MNHNS and CDR2 SASEGT. The V end was cut by 2 bases, the J end by 8 bases, with 12 bases between. The CDR3 has 13 residues. CDR3 sequence: CASSESDVGGYTF. The CDR3 DNA reads as TGTGCCAGCAGTGAATCGGATGTTGGAGGCTACACCTTC.

This chain uses TRBV18 with TRBJ2-5, with D possibly TRBD1 on 5 matching bases. V was trimmed by 3 bases and J by 5 bases, leaving 10 bases between them. There are 13 residues in the CDR3. Germline V gene lookup returns CDR1 KGHSH and CDR2 LQKENI. CDR3 nucleotides: TGTGCCAGCTCACCCGGGCCAGGGGAGACCCAGTACTTC. Its translation is CASSPGPGETQYF.

There are a few counts of this clone. V is TRBV27 and J is TRBJ2-1; TRBD1 agrees at 7 bases. This CDR3 contains 15 residues. V lost 6 bases and J lost 4; bases outside the gene matches: 9. In germline, CDR1 is MNHEY, CDR2 SMNVEV (reference sequence). CDR3 nucleotides: TGTGCCAGCAGCACCGATAGGGGGCAGTACAATGAGCAGTTCTTC. Protein product: CASSTDRGQYNEQFF.

This clone was counted once. V gene TRBV6-6 combines with J gene TRBJ1-1; maybe TRBD1 (6 bases). The CDR3 covers 15 residues. Germline V gives CDR1 MNHNY, CDR2 SVGAGI (reference sequence). Trimming took off 0 bases at V and 3 bases at J, with 11 bases between the two ends. CDR3 region: CASSYSQGLDTEAFF. The CDR3 bases are TGTGCCAGCAGTTACTCACAGGGTTTGGACACTGAAGCTTTCTTT.

This chain links TRBV16 with TRBJ2-6; D gene unclear. The CDR3 runs to 12 residues. Trimming removed 4 bases at V and 4 bases at J, with 2 bases between. Germline lookup yields CDR1 KGHSY and CDR2 FQNENV. CDR3 amino acids: CASSPGANVLTF. The CDR3 region has the DNA TGTGCCAGCAGCCCCGGGGCCAACGTCCTGACTTTC.

J is TRBJ1-3 and V is TRBV30; D might be TRBD1 (5 bases). Germline assignment: CDR1 GTSNPN and CDR2 SVGIG (reference sequence). Deletions cut 2 bases from V and 3 bases from J, with 17 bases between. This CDR3 is 16 amino acids long. The CDR3 sequence: CAWSNPHRSLGNTIYF. Written as DNA, the CDR3 is TGTGCCTGGAGTAACCCCCACAGGAGCCTTGGAAACACCATATATTTT.

The chain uses TRBV18 and TRBJ1-3; no reliable D call. Germline values: CDR1 KGHSH, CDR2 LQKENI. The CDR3 contains 15 residues. V lost 2 bases and J lost 4, with 12 bases in between. As DNA, the CDR3 is TGTGCCAGCTCACCAACGACCGTTAAGGGAAACACCATATATTTT. It is translated as CASSPTTVKGNTIYF.

The rearrangement joins TRBV4-3 to TRBJ2-5; D may correspond to TRBD1 or TRBD2 (5 bases each). CDR3 length: 15 residues. V was cut by 1 base and J by 6 bases, with 15 bases left in between. CDR1 and CDR2 from the germline V gene are LGHNA and YSLEER. The CDR3 spells CASSQVGGGRKTQYF. CDR3 in DNA: TGCGCCAGCAGCCAAGTTGGTGGGGGAAGAAAGACCCAGTACTTC.